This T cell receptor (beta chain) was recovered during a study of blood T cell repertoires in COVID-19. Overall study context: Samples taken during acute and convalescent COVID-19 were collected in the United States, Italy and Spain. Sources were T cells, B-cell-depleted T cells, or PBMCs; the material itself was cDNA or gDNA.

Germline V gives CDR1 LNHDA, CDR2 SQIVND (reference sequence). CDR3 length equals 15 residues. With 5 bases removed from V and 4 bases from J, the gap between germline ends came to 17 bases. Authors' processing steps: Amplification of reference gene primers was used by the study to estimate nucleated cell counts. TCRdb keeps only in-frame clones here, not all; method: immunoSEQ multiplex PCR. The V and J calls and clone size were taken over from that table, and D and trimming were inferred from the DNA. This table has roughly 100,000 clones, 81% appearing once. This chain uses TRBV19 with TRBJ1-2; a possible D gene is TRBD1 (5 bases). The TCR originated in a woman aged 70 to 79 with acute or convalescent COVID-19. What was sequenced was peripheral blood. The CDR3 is CASSPKGGAGYGYTF. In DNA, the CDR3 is TGTGCCAGTAGTCCAAAGGGAGGGGCCGGCTATGGCTACACCTTC.